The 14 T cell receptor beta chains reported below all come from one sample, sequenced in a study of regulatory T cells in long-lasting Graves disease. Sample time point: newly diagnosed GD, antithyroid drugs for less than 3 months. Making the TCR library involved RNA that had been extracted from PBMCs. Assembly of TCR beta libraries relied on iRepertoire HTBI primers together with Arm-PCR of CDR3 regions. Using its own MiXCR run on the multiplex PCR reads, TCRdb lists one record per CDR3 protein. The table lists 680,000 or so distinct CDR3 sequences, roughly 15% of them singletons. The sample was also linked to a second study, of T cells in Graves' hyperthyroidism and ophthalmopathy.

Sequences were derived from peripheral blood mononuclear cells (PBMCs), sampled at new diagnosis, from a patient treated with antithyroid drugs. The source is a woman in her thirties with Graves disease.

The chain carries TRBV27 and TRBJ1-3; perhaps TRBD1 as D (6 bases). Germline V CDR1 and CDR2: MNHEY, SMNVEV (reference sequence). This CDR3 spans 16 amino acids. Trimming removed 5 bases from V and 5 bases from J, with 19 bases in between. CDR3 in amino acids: CASSPLRGINRNTIYF. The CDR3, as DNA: TGTGCCAGCAGTCCTCTCAGGGGAATTAACAGAAACACCATATATTTT.

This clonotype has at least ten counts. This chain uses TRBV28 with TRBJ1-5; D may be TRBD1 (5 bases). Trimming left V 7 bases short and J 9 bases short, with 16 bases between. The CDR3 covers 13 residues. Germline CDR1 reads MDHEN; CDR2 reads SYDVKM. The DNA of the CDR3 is TGTGCCAGCACCTTGGGGGGAGTAAGGCCCCAGCATTTT. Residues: CASTLGGVRPQHF.

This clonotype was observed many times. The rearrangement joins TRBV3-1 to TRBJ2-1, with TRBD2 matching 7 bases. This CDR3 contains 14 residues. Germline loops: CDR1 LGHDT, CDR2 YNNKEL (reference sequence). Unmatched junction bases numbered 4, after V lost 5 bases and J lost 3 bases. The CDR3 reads CASSFSGVYNEQFF. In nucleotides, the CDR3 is TGTGCCAGCAGCTTCAGCGGGGTCTACAATGAGCAGTTCTTC.

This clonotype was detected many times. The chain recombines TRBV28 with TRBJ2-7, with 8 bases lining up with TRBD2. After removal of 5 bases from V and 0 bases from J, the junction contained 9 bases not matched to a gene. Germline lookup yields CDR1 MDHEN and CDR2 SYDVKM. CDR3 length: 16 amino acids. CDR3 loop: CASSRAGGAHSYEQYF. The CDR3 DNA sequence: TGTGCCAGCAGTCGTGCCGGGGGGGCACACTCCTACGAGCAGTACTTC.

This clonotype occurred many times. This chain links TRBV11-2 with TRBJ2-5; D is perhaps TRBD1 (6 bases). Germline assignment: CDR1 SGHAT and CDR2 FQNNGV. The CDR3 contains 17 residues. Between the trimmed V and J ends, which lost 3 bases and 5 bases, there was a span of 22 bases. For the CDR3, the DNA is TGTGCCAGCAGCTTGGGGTGGGGGACACACGGATCTGAGACCCAGTACTTC. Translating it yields CASSLGWGTHGSETQYF.

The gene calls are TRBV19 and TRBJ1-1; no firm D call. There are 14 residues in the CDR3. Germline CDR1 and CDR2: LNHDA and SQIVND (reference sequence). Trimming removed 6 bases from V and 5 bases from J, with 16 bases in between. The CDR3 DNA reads TGTGCCAGTAGCCCGTTAATCCTGGGGACTGAAGCTTTCTTT. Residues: CASSPLILGTEAFF. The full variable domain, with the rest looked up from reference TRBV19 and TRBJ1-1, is DGGITQSPKYLFRKEGQNVTLSCEQNLNHDAMYWYRQDPGQGLRLIYYSQIVNDFQKGDIAEGYSVSREKKESFPLTVTSAQKNPTAFYLCASSPLILGTEAFFGQGTRLTVV.

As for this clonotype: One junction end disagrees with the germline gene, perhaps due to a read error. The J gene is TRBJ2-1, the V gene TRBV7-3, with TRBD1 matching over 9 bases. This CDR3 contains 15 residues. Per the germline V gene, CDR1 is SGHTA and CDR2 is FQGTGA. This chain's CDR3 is CASSQTGGPYDEQFF. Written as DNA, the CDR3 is TGTGCCAGCAGCCAGACAGGGGGACCCTACGATGAGCAGTTCTTC.

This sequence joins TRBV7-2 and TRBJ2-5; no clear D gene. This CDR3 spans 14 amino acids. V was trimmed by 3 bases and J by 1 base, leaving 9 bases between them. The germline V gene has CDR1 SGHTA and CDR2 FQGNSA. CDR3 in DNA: TGTGCCAGCAGCTTCTTTGACACCCAAGAGACCCAGTACTTC. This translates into CASSFFDTQETQYF. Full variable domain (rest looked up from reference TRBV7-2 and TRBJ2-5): GAGVSQSPSNKVTEKGKDVELRCDPISGHTALYWYRQSLGQGLEFLIYFQGNSAPDKSGLPSDRFSAERTGGSVSTLTIQRTQQEDSAVYLCASSFFDTQETQYFGPGTRLLVL.

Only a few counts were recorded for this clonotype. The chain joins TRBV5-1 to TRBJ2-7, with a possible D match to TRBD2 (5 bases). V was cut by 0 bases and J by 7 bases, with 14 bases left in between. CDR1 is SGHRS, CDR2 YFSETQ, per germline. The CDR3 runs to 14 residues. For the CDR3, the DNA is TGCGCCAGCAGCTTGGTTGCGGGCCCCTTGGAGCAGTACTTC. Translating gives CASSLVAGPLEQYF.

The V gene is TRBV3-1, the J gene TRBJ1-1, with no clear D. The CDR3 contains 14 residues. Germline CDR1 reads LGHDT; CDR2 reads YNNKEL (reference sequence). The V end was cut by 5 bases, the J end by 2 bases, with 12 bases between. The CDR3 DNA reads TGTGCCAGCAGCGTTGCGGGGATTAACACTGAAGCTTTCTTT. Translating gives CASSVAGINTEAFF.

CDR3 sequence: CASSLALSSRETQYF. CDR3 sequence (DNA): TGTGCCAGCAGCTTAGCCCTCTCCAGCAGGGAGACCCAGTACTTC. V gene TRBV11-2 combines with J gene TRBJ2-5; no reliable D call. The CDR3 loop spans 15 amino acids. Germline V gives CDR1 SGHAT, CDR2 FQNNGV. V was clipped by 1 base and J by 5 bases, with 14 bases between them.

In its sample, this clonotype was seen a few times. The CDR3 protein is CASSRRTGLKKETQYF. The CDR3 coding sequence is TGTGCCAGCAGCCGCCGGACGGGACTAAAGAAAGAGACCCAGTACTTC. This sequence joins TRBV3-1 and TRBJ2-5; 7 bases agree with TRBD2. Germline values: CDR1 LGHDT, CDR2 YNNKEL (reference sequence). This CDR3 comprises 16 residues. The ends lost 4 bases at V and 3 bases at J; junction bases unmatched: 11.

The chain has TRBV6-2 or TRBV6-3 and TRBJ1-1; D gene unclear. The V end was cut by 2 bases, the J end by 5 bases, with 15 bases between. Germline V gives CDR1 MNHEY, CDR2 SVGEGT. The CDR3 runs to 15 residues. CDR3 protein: CASSYGGRVATEAFF. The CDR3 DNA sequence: TGTGCCAGCAGTTACGGAGGGAGGGTAGCAACTGAAGCTTTCTTT.

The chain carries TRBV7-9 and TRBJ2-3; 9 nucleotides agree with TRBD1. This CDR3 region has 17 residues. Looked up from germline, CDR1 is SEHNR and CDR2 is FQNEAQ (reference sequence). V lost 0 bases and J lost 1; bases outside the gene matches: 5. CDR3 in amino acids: CASSLAITGGGTDTQYF. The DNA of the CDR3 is TGTGCCAGCAGCTTAGCCATTACAGGGGGCGGCACAGATACGCAGTATTTT.